This T cell receptor beta chain was sequenced for a study of lymphopenia after photon versus proton radiotherapy. This CDR3 is built from 12 residues. Germline lookup yields CDR1 WSHSY and CDR2 SAAADI. V was clipped by 5 bases and J by 5 bases, with 7 bases between them. The assay was immunoSEQ multiplex PCR, and TCRdb's table has in-frame clones only and misses some. The sample has about 49,000 clones; around 80% are singletons. This clone was counted only a few times. Antigen unknown. The sample holds other DNA sequences that translate to the same CDR3. Study-level findings and limits: Post-nadir diversity loss with photons came from oligoclonal expansion, particularly CD8+ Temra cells.

The specimen comprised peripheral blood, sampled from a patient treated with photon-based radiotherapy. The chain joins TRBV10-2 to TRBJ2-1; D is perhaps TRBD1 (5 bases). This TCR was recovered from a man aged 50 to 60 with gastric cancer. DNA for the CDR3: TGCGCCAGCAGTCCGACAGACAATGAGCAGTTCTTC. It specifies CASSPTDNEQFF.